These 24 T cell receptor beta chains were sequenced from one sample in a study of early T cells in non-severe SARS-CoV-2 infection. TCRdb re-called the 5' RACE reads with MiXCR, one entry per CDR3 protein. The sample lists some 80,000 distinct CDR3 sequences, 4.5% to 6% seen once, with approximately 7.4% in the top ten. This material consisted of whole blood, taken at baseline. These receptors came from an adult who was a healthcare worker with PCR-confirmed SARS-CoV-2 infection or an uninfected control (not recorded which).

The chain is built from TRBV10-2 and TRBJ1-5; 9 bases match TRBD1. The junction had 8 bases not matched to a gene; V was cut back by 3 bases and J by 11 bases. The CDR3 consists of 14 residues. Germline V CDR1 and CDR2: WSHSY, SAAADI. The CDR3 sequence is CASSESQGAGSQHF. In nucleotides, the CDR3 is TGCGCCAGCAGTGAATCACAGGGGGCCGGCTCCCAGCATTTT.

The table lists this clonotype with many counts. The chain carries TRBV20-1 and TRBJ2-1, with 10 bases matching TRBD2. Germline lookup yields CDR1 DFQATT and CDR2 SNEGSKA (reference sequence). The CDR3 sequence is 18 residues long. J lost 0 bases, V lost 5 bases, and 13 bases had no gene match. CDR3 DNA sequence: TGCAGTGCTCGTAGGCTAGCGGGAGAGGGGACCTCCTACAATGAGCAGTTCTTC. This gives the protein CSARRLAGEGTSYNEQFF.

This clonotype was seen ten or more times. The J gene is TRBJ2-7, the V gene TRBV9, with a possible D match to TRBD2 (6 bases). Per germline, CDR1 SGDLS and CDR2 YYNGEE. The CDR3 spans 16 residues. V was shortened by 3 bases and J by 0 bases, with 16 bases between the two germline ends. CDR3 DNA sequence: TGTGCCAGCAGCGCCCACGGGAGTGGAAGCTCCTACGAGCAGTACTTC. It translates to CASSAHGSGSSYEQYF. The entire variable domain, with the rest obtained from reference TRBV9 and TRBJ2-7, is as follows: DSGVTQTPKHLITATGQRVTLRCSPRSGDLSVYWYQQSLDQGLQFLIQYYNGEERAKGNILERFSAQQFPDLHSELNLSSLELGDSALYFCASSAHGSGSSYEQYFGPGTRLTVT.

This clonotype was seen a few times. The V gene is TRBV12-3 or TRBV12-4, the J gene TRBJ2-3, with TRBD2 matching 7 bases. The CDR3 contains 14 residues. Unmatched junction bases numbered 8, after V lost 6 bases and J lost 5 bases. The CDR3 region is CASSFTSVEDTQYF. The CDR3 DNA follows: TGTGCCAGCAGCTTCACTAGCGTAGAAGATACGCAGTATTTT.

In its sample, this clonotype ranks as medium-sized (0.01 to 0.1%). Germline and junction disagree at one end, which may indicate a read error. For the CDR3, the DNA is TGTGCCAGCAGTTTGGGCTTGACTGAGGCTTTCTTT. Translation: CASSLGLTEAFF. The rearrangement uses TRBV12-3 or TRBV12-4 and TRBJ1-1; D not certain. The CDR3 extends over 12 amino acids.

This clonotype was counted a few times. The gene calls are TRBV12-3 or TRBV12-4 and TRBJ1-3; D might be TRBD1 (5 bases). V lost 5 bases, J lost 4 bases, and 15 bases lay in between. The CDR3 is 15 residues long. CDR3 in DNA: TGTGCCAGCAGTCCCTCGGGACTCTGGGGAAACACCATATATTTT. The encoded protein is CASSPSGLWGNTIYF.

This clonotype appeared a few times. The gene calls are TRBV5-1 and TRBJ2-7, with 8 bases that match TRBD2. This CDR3 has 14 residues. Losses at the gene ends were 6 bases for V and 0 bases for J; bases not matched to a gene: 5. Germline V gene data show CDR1 as SGHRS and CDR2 as YFSETQ. The CDR3 nucleotides read TGCGCCAGCACAATAGCGGGGCGCTCCTACGAGCAGTACTTC. Its protein product is CASTIAGRSYEQYF. Variable domain in full (rest from reference TRBV5-1 and TRBJ2-7): KAGVTQTPRYLIKTRGQQVTLSCSPISGHRSVSWYQQTPGQGLQFLFEYFSETQRNKGNFPGRFSGRQFSNSRSEMNVSTLELGDSALYLCASTIAGRSYEQYFGPGTRLTVT.

This clonotype has a count of ten or more. This rearrangement joins TRBV20-1 to TRBJ2-1, with 7 bases aligning to TRBD2. Germline lookup yields CDR1 DFQATT and CDR2 SNEGSKA (reference sequence). V lost 1 base and J lost 4; bases outside the gene matches: 10. The CDR3 runs 16 residues. The CDR3: CSARGGLTVPYNEQFF. CDR3 bases: TGCAGTGCTAGAGGGGGACTAACTGTACCTTACAATGAGCAGTTCTTC.

This clonotype was seen repeatedly, ten times or more. V usage is TRBV11-2 and J usage is TRBJ2-1; 8 bases fit TRBD1. The trim removed 6 bases at V and 3 bases at J, leaving 10 bases unmatched. The CDR3 spans 16 residues. Germline values: CDR1 SGHAT, CDR2 FQNNGV. The CDR3: CASSYGRDRIYNEQFF. Here the CDR3 DNA reads TGTGCCAGCAGTTATGGCAGGGACAGGATCTACAATGAGCAGTTCTTC.

The chain is built from TRBV6-5 and TRBJ2-7; 7 positions match TRBD2. CDR1 and CDR2 from the germline V gene are MNHEY and SVGAGI. Trimming at V came to 9 bases and at J to 3 bases, leaving 8 bases not matched to a gene. The CDR3 is 13 residues long. This chain's CDR3 is CASKRGTYYEQYF. DNA for the CDR3: TGTGCCAGTAAGCGGGGAACCTACTACGAGCAGTACTTC.

This clonotype was seen many times. This chain connects TRBV7-2 to TRBJ1-2; TRBD1 matches 9 bases. Germline V lookup: CDR1 SGHTA, CDR2 FQGNSA. J was trimmed by 6 bases and V by 3 bases; bases with no gene match: 11. The CDR3 runs 16 residues. The DNA for the CDR3 is TGTGCCAGCAGCTTTTCCGGGACAGGGATTCGAGATGGCTACACCTTC. Translated, it gives CASSFSGTGIRDGYTF.

This clonotype has ten or more counts. V gene TRBV12-3 or TRBV12-4 combines with J gene TRBJ2-1; D call uncertain. The CDR3 consists of 13 residues. The V and J ends lost 7 bases and 8 bases respectively, with 15 bases between them. CDR3 sequence: CASTLGSSDEQFF. For the CDR3, the DNA is TGTGCCAGCACTTTGGGATCTTCGGATGAGCAGTTCTTC.

In this sample, this clonotype turned up a few times. The J gene is TRBJ2-3, the V gene TRBV12-3 or TRBV12-4; D unresolved. Deletions cut 6 bases from V and 6 bases from J, with 10 bases between. There are 12 residues in the CDR3. The CDR3 DNA follows: TGTGCCAGCAGCCTTCGCGTCGATACGCAGTATTTT. Amino acid sequence: CASSLRVDTQYF.

This clonotype was counted at least ten times. The rearrangement uses TRBV29-1 and TRBJ2-5, with D possibly called TRBD1 or TRBD2 (5 bases each). V was shortened by 8 bases and J by 3 bases, with 13 bases between the two germline ends. This CDR3 is 12 amino acids long. The V gene's germline CDR1 is SQVTM and CDR2 ANQGSEA. The CDR3 is CSTWDGKETQYF. The CDR3 nucleotides read TGCAGCACCTGGGACGGAAAAGAGACCCAGTACTTC.

The gene calls are TRBV12-3 or TRBV12-4 and TRBJ2-7; perhaps TRBD2 as D (5 bases). CDR3 size: 15 residues. V lost 1 base to trimming and J lost 5 bases, with 15 bases between them. CDR3 DNA: TGTGCCAGCAGTTTAGTCTCGGGAACTAGTAACGAGCAGTACTTC. Amino acid sequence: CASSLVSGTSNEQYF.

This clonotype has a count of ten or more. This chain links TRBV12-3 or TRBV12-4 with TRBJ2-7; D perhaps matches TRBD2 (6 bases). V lost 4 bases to trimming and J lost 7 bases, with 14 bases between them. This CDR3 is built from 13 residues. CDR3 protein: CASSSLRGWEQYF. The CDR3 DNA follows: TGTGCCAGCAGTTCCCTCCGGGGGTGGGAGCAGTACTTC.

This chain uses TRBV3-1 with TRBJ1-1; D uncertain. V shed 2 bases and J shed 7 bases, with 5 bases lying between them. The CDR3 is made up of 11 amino acids. CDR1 and CDR2 (germline): LGHDT, YNNKEL (reference sequence). CDR3: CASSQLSEAFF. CDR3 nucleotide sequence: TGTGCCAGCAGCCAATTGAGTGAAGCTTTCTTT. Full variable domain (remainder filled in from reference TRBV3-1 and TRBJ1-1): DTAVSQTPKYLVTQMGNDKSIKCEQNLGHDTMYWYKQDSKKFLKIMFSYNNKELIINETVPNRFSPKSPDKAHLNLHINSLELGDSAVYFCASSQLSEAFFGQGTRLTVV.

This clonotype was counted ten times or more. J is TRBJ1-1 and V is TRBV30; tentatively, D is TRBD1 (6 bases). CDR1 is GTSNPN and CDR2 is SVGIG in the germline V gene (reference sequence). Trimming pared 5 bases from V and 0 bases from J, leaving 13 bases between. The CDR3 loop spans 14 amino acids. The CDR3 DNA reads as TGTGCCTGGGGGACGGGGGGGCTGAACACTGAAGCTTTCTTT. Protein sequence: CAWGTGGLNTEAFF.

This clonotype showed up many times. The J gene is TRBJ1-2, the V gene TRBV11-2, with D perhaps TRBD1 (5 bases). Looked up from germline, CDR1 is SGHAT and CDR2 is FQNNGV. The CDR3 extends over 16 amino acids. Trimming pared 5 bases from V and 3 bases from J, leaving 19 bases between. CDR3 coding DNA: TGTGCCAGCAGCCCCCCCCGGCAGGGAGATCACTATGGCTACACCTTC. Translating it yields CASSPPRQGDHYGYTF.

In regard to this clonotype: A much larger clone sits a single nucleotide away, making a read error possible. V is TRBV19 and J is TRBJ1-5, with 10 nucleotides matching TRBD1. Germline V lookup: CDR1 LNHDA, CDR2 SQIVND (reference sequence). This CDR3 spans 15 amino acids. The trim removed 11 bases at V and 6 bases at J, leaving 13 bases unmatched. CDR3 residues: CASTGQGEGTQPQHF. CDR3 coding DNA: TGTGCCTCCACCGGACAGGGGGAAGGGACTCAGCCCCAGCATTTT. Supplemented by reference TRBV19 and TRBJ1-5, the full variable domain reads DGGITQSPKYLFRKEGQNVTLSCEQNLNHDAMYWYRQDPGQGLRLIYYSQIVNDFQKGDIAEGYSVSREKKESFPLTVTSAQKNPTAFYLCASTGQGEGTQPQHFGDGTRLSIL.

The chain has TRBV5-1 and TRBJ2-1; D gene ambiguous. The V gene lost 4 bases and the J gene lost 1 base, with 9 bases spanning the gap. The CDR3 totals 14 residues. Looked up from germline, CDR1 is SGHRS and CDR2 is YFSETQ. Written as DNA, the CDR3 is TGCGCCAGCAGCGGGAAAAGGTCCTACAATGAGCAGTTCTTC. This translates into CASSGKRSYNEQFF.

This clonotype was counted many times. CDR3 bases: TGCAGCGGCGGGACATTATACGAGCAGTACTTC. Protein product: CSGGTLYEQYF. The rearrangement uses TRBV29-1 and TRBJ2-7; D is tentatively TRBD1 or TRBD2 (6 bases each). Germline V lookup: CDR1 SQVTM, CDR2 ANQGSEA. The CDR3 is 11 residues long. The V gene lost 7 bases and the J gene lost 4 bases, with 11 bases spanning the gap.

This clonotype was seen many times. The chain uses TRBV6-5 and TRBJ2-7; weak D call: TRBD1 (5 bases). V was shortened by 6 bases and J by 0 bases, with 9 bases between the two germline ends. Per germline, CDR1 MNHEY and CDR2 SVGAGI. The CDR3 has 13 amino acids. The CDR3 DNA sequence: TGTGCCAGCAGATACAGGAGCTCCTACGAGCAGTACTTC. Protein product: CASRYRSSYEQYF.

This clonotype was found many times. This chain links TRBV28 with TRBJ2-6, with a possible D match to TRBD1 (5 bases). V was clipped by 1 base and J by 3 bases, with 13 bases between them. Per germline, CDR1 MDHEN and CDR2 SYDVKM. The CDR3 totals 17 residues. CDR3 nucleotide sequence: TGTGCCAGCAGTTTATCAGCGTACAGGATTGGGGCCAACGTCCTGACTTTC. Translating it yields CASSLSAYRIGANVLTF.